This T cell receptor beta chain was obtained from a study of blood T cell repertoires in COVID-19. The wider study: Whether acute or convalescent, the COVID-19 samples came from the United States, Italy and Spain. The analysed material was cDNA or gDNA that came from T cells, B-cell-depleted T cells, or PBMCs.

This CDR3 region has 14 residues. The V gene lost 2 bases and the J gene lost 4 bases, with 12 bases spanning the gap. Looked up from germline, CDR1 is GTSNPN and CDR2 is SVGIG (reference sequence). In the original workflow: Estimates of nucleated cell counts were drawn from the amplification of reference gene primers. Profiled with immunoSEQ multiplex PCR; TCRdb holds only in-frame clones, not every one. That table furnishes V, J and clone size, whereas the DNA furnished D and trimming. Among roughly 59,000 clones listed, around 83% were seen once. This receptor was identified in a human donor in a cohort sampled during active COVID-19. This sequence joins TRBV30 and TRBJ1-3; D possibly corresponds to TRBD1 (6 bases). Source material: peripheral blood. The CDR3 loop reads CAWSPPGGGNTIYF. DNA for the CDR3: TGTGCCTGGAGTCCGCCGGGGGGCGGAAACACCATATATTTT. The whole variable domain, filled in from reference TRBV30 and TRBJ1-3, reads SQTIHQWPATLVQPVGSPLSLECTVEGTSNPNLYWYRQAAGRGLQLLFYSVGIGQISSEVPQNLSASRPQDRQFILSSKKLLLSDSGFYLCAWSPPGGGNTIYFGEGSWLTVV.